Sequencing of this T cell receptor beta chain was carried out in a study of cytomegalovirus exposure and HLA in healthy donors. About the study: Inside one of the first data releases sat around 80 million unique TCRs taken from HLA-typed donors. Study conclusions and caveats: Analyzed later, association rates of TCRs varied across HLA loci, with DRB1 most and HLA-C fewest. Equally common other TCR beta chains were less clonally expanded than HLA-associated ones, a later analysis found. According to an earlier analysis, most TCR beta V segments yielded productive rearrangements about 87% or about 30% of the time.

Primers: 60 Vbeta forward and 13 Jbeta reverse. Produced via immunoSEQ multiplex PCR; TCRdb's table is partial and in-frame only. The sample carries 90,000 to 110,000 clones, approximately 80% recorded once. Turning to this clone: Its specificity is not known.

CDR1 is SGHRS and CDR2 is YFSETQ in the germline V gene. The CDR3 runs 18 residues. Trimming removed 4 bases from V and 0 bases from J; junction bases left unmatched: 12. Input material: PBMCs. This chain uses TRBV5-1 with TRBJ2-7, with TRBD2 identical over 11 bases. The TCR originated in a woman in her 30s in good health and CMV-seronegative. The DNA for the CDR3 is TGCGCCAGCAGCCCCCAGGCTAGCGGGAGGATCAGCTCCTACGAGCAGTACTTC. Encoded protein: CASSPQASGRISSYEQYF.